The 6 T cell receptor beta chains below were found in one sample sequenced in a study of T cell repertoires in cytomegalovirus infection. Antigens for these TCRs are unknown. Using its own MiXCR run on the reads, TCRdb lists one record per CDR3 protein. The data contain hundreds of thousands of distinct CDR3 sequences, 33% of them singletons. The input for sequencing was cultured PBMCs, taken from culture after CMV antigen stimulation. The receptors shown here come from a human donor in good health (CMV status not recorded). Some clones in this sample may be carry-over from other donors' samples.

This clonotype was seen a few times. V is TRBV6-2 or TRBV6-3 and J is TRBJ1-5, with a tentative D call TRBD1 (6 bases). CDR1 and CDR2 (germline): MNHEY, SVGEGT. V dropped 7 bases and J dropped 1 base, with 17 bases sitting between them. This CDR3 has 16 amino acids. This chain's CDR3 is CASTSPAGASNQPQHF. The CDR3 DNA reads TGTGCCAGCACTTCCCCCGCGGGGGCAAGCAATCAGCCCCAGCATTTT.

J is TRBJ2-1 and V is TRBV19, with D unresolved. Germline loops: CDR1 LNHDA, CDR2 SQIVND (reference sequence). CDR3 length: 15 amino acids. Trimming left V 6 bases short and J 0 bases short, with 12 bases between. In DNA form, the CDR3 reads TGTGCCAGTAGGGGCGACGCAAGCTCCTACAATGAGCAGTTCTTC. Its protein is CASRGDASSYNEQFF.

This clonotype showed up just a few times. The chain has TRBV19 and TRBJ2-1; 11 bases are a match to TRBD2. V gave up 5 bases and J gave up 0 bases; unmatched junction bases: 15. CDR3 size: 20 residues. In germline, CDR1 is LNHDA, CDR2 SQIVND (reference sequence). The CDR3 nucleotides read TGTGCCAGTAGTCCCCCACCACTAGCGGGGGAAATGATCTCCTACAATGAGCAGTTCTTC. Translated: CASSPPPLAGEMISYNEQFF.

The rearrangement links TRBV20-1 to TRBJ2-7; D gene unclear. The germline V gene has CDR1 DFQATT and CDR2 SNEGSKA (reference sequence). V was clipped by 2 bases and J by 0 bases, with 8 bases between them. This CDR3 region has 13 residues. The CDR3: CSARSRPSYEQYF. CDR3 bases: TGCAGTGCTAGAAGCAGGCCCTCCTACGAGCAGTACTTC.

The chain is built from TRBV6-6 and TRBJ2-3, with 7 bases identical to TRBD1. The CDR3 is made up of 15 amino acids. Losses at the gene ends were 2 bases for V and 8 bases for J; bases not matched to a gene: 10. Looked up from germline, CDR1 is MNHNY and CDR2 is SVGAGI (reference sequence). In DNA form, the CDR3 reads TGTGCCAGCAGTTACCGGGACAGCGAGTGGGCTACGCAGTATTTT. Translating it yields CASSYRDSEWATQYF.

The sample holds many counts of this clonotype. The CDR3 sequence is CASSLAGGGGTDTQYF. The CDR3 DNA follows: TGTGCCAGCAGCTTAGCAGGGGGTGGTGGCACAGATACGCAGTATTTT. The rearrangement joins TRBV7-8 to TRBJ2-3; tentative D call: TRBD1 (6 bases). The CDR3 is 16 residues long. CDR1 SGHVS and CDR2 FQNEAQ come from the germline V gene. The V gene lost 0 bases and the J gene lost 1 base, with 11 bases spanning the gap.